This TCR beta chain was sequenced during a study of human T cells and chemical hapten exposure. This clonotype has more than one count but fewer than ten. Its antigen is still unknown. TCRdb reprocessed the RACE reads with MiXCR, giving one entry per CDR3 protein. The table has roughly 80,000 distinct CDR3 sequences, 14% seen once. Study outcomes and limitations: PT1 expanded TCR numbers rose with patch test score. No change in TCRs above 1 in 1000 frequency was produced by DPC sensitization.

Time point of the sample: pre-sensitization, week 0. Treatment noted: therapeutic diphenylcyclopropenone sensitization with weekly scalp DPC. Germline loops: CDR1 DFQATT, CDR2 SNEGSKA (reference sequence). V lost 5 bases and J 6 bases, leaving 19 bases between the germline ends. There are 14 residues in the CDR3. The chain employs TRBV20-1 and TRBJ2-5, with a weak D call TRBD2 (6 bases). The TCR sequence derives from a woman aged 45-59 years with alopecia areata. Some clones in this sample may be carry-over from other donors' samples. The source material was whole blood, sampled in connection with sensitization to the hapten diphenylcyclopropenone (DPC). The CDR3 DNA reads as TGCAGTGCTGGGGGACTGAGCCCCGGGCAGACCCAGTACTTC. This gives the protein CSAGGLSPGQTQYF.